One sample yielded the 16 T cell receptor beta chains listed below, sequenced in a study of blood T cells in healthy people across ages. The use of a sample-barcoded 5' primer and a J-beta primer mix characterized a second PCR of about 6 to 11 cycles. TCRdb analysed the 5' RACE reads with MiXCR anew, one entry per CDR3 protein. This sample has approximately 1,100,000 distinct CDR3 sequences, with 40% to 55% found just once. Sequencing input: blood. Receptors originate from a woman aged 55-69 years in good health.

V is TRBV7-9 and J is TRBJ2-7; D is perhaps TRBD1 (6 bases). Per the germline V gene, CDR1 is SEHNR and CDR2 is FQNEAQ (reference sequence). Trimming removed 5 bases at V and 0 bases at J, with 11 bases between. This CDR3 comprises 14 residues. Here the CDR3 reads CASSQQGNSYEQYF. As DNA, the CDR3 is TGTGCCAGCAGCCAACAGGGAAACTCCTACGAGCAGTACTTC.

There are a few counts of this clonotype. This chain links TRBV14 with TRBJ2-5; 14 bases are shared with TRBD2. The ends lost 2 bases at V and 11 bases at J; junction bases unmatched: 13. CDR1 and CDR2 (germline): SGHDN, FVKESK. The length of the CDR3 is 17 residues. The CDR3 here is CASSQQGLAGAYGKQYF. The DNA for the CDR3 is TGTGCCAGCAGCCAACAGGGACTAGCGGGAGCTTACGGCAAGCAGTACTTC.

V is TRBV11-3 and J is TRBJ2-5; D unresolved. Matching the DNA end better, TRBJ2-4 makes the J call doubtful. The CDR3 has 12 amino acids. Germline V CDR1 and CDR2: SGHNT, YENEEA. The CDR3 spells CASSLGSSIQYF. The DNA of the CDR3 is TGTGCCAGCAGCTTGGGTTCGAGCATTCAGTACTTC.

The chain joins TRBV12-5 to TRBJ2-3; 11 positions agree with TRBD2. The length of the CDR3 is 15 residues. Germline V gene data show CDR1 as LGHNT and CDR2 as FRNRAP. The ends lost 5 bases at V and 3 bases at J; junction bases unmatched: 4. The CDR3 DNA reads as TGTGCTAGTGGTGGTGGACTAGCGGGTACAGATACGCAGTATTTT. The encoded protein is CASGGGLAGTDTQYF.

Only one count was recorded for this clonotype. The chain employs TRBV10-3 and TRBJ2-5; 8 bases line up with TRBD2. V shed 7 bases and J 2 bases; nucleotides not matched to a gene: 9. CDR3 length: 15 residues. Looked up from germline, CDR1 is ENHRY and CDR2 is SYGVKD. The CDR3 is CAIKGIGGAQETQYF. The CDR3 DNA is TGTGCCATCAAAGGAATCGGGGGGGCTCAAGAGACCCAGTACTTC.

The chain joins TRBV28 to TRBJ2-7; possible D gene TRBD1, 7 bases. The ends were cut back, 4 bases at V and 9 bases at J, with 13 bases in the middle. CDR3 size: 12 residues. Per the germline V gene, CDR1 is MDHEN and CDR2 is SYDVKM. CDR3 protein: CASSSGGTRQYF. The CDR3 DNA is TGTGCCAGCAGTTCAGGGGGGACACGGCAGTACTTC.

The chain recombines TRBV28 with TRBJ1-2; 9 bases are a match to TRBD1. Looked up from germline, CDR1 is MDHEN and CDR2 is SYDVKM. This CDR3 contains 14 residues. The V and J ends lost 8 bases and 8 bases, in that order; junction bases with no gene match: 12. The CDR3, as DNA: TGTGCCAGCCGTTCAATGGGACAGGGAGGAGGCTACACCTTC. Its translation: CASRSMGQGGGYTF.

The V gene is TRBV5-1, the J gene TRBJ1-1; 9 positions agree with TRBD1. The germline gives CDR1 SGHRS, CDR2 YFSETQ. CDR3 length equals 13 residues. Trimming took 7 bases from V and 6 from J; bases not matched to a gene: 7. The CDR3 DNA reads TGCGCCAGCGGAGGGACAGGGTATGCTGAAGCTTTCTTT. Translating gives CASGGTGYAEAFF.

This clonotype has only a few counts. CDR3 loop: CASSFSSGQAITYEQYF. The CDR3 region has the DNA TGTGCCAGCAGTTTTTCCTCGGGACAGGCCATAACCTACGAGCAGTACTTC. This sequence joins TRBV27 and TRBJ2-7; 8 nucleotides align to TRBD1. This CDR3 contains 17 residues. The ends lost 3 bases at V and 2 bases at J; junction bases unmatched: 12. Germline CDR1 MNHEY, CDR2 SMNVEV (reference sequence).

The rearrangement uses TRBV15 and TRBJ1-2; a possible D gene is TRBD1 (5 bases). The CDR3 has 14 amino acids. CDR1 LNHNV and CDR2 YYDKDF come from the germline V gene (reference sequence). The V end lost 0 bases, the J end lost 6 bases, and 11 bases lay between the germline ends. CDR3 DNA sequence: TGTGCCACCAGCAGAGATCGCGGGGCTCATGGCTACACCTTC. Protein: CATSRDRGAHGYTF. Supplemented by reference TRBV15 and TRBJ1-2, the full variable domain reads DAMVIQNPRYQVTQFGKPVTLSCSQTLNHNVMYWYQQKSSQAPKLLFHYYDKDFNNEADTPDNFQSRRPNTSFCFLDIRSPGLGDTAMYLCATSRDRGAHGYTFGSGTRLTVV.

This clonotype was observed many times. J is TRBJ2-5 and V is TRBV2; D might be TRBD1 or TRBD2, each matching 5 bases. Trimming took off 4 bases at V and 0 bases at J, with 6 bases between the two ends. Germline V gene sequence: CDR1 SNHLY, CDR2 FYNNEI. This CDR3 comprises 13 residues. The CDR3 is CASSGDHQETQYF. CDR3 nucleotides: TGTGCCAGCAGTGGGGACCACCAAGAGACCCAGTACTTC.

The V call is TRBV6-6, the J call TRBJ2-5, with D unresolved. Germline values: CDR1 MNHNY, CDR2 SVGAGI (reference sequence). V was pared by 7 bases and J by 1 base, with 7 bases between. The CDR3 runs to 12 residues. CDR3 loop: CASTWSQETQYF. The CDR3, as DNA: TGTGCCAGCACCTGGAGCCAAGAGACCCAGTACTTC.

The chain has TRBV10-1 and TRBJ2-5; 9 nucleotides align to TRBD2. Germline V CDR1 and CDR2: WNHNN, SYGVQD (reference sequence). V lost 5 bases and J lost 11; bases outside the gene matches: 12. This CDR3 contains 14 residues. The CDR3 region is CASSLAGVDNEQYF. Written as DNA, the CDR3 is TGCGCCAGCAGTTTAGCGGGAGTGGACAATGAGCAGTACTTC.

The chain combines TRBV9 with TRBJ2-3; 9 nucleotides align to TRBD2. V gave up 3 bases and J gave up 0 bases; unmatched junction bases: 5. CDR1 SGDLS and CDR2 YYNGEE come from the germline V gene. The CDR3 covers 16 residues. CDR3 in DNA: TGTGCCAGCAGCGCAAGAGCGGGAGGCAGCACAGATACGCAGTATTTT. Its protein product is CASSARAGGSTDTQYF.

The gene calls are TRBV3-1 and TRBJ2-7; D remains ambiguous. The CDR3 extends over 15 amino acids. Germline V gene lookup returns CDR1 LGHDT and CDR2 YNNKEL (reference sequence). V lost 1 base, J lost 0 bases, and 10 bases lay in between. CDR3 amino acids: CASSQVDAYSYEQYF. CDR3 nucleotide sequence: TGTGCCAGCAGCCAAGTTGACGCATACTCCTACGAGCAGTACTTC.

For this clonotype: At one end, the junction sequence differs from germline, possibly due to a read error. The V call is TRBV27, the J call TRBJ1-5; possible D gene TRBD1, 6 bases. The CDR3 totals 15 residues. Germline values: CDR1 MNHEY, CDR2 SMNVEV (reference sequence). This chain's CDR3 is CVSSLSGQSNQPQHF. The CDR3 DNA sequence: TGTGTCAGCAGTTTATCTGGACAGAGCAATCAGCCCCAGCATTTT.